The 9 T cell receptor beta chains below come from one sample, sequenced in a study of blood T cell repertoires in COVID-19. Clones were sequenced by immunoSEQ multiplex PCR, and TCRdb holds only the in-frame ones, with some missing. The table has around 400,000 clones, about 89% seen once. Input material: peripheral blood. The receptors stem from a woman aged 55-70 years with COVID-19, enrolled during active disease.

The rearrangement joins TRBV3-1 (or the pseudogene TRBV3-2) to TRBJ1-6, with D perhaps TRBD1 (5 bases). This CDR3 has 13 residues. V was pared by 7 bases and J by 7 bases, with 11 bases between. CDR1 is LGHDT, CDR2 YNNKEL, per germline (reference sequence). CDR3 in amino acids: CASTTGGNSPLHF. The CDR3 DNA sequence: TGTGCCAGCACCACCGGGGGAAATTCACCCCTCCACTTT.

The chain carries TRBV18 and TRBJ1-4; 7 nucleotides align to TRBD1. The CDR3 extends over 16 amino acids. V was pared by 3 bases and J by 5 bases, with 9 bases of the junction left unmatched. Germline loops: CDR1 KGHSH, CDR2 LQKENI. CDR3 DNA: TGTGCCAGCTCACCTTTCCACGGGACAGAGAATGAAAAACTGTTTTTT. As protein: CASSPFHGTENEKLFF.

This sequence joins TRBV27 and TRBJ1-5, with 7 bases lining up with TRBD1. There are 15 residues in the CDR3. The V gene's germline CDR1 is MNHEY and CDR2 SMNVEV (reference sequence). Losses at the gene ends were 6 bases for V and 2 bases for J; bases not matched to a gene: 7. Here the CDR3 reads CASSSQGSGNQPQHF. The CDR3 nucleotides read TGTGCCAGCAGCTCACAGGGGAGCGGCAATCAGCCCCAGCATTTT.

Only one count was recorded for this clone. The sample contains more than one DNA sequence encoding this CDR3. V and J are TRBV5-5 and TRBJ1-1; D is uncertain. Trimming pared 2 bases from V and 5 bases from J, leaving 4 bases between. The CDR3 totals 11 residues. Per the germline V gene, CDR1 is SGHKS and CDR2 is YYEKEE (reference sequence). The CDR3 protein is CASSFLTEAFF. The CDR3 nucleotides are TGTGCCAGCAGCTTTTTAACTGAAGCTTTCTTT.

A single count supports this clone. The chain recombines TRBV5-1 with TRBJ2-7, with 9 bases aligning to TRBD1. J lost 1 base, V lost 6 bases, and 5 bases had no gene match. Germline assignment: CDR1 SGHRS and CDR2 YFSETQ. The CDR3 consists of 14 residues. Here the CDR3 reads CASNFDRGSYEQYF. Here the CDR3 DNA reads TGCGCCAGCAACTTCGACAGGGGGTCCTACGAGCAGTACTTC.

The gene calls are TRBV27 and TRBJ1-2; TRBD1 might be the D (6 bases). The V and J ends lost 6 bases and 2 bases respectively, with 13 bases between them. This CDR3 is 14 amino acids long. The germline gives CDR1 MNHEY, CDR2 SMNVEV (reference sequence). The CDR3 is CASSLTGGNYGYTF. CDR3 DNA sequence: TGTGCCAGCAGCCTGACAGGTGGAAACTATGGCTACACCTTC.

The rearrangement joins TRBV25-1 to TRBJ1-5, with D tentatively TRBD1 (6 bases). Germline values: CDR1 MGHDK, CDR2 SYGVNS. The CDR3 is made up of 13 amino acids. V was shortened by 6 bases and J by 7 bases, with 13 bases between the two germline ends. The CDR3 DNA sequence: TGTGCCAGCAGCCAGGACAGTCTGCAGCCCCAGCATTTT. It encodes CASSQDSLQPQHF.

This chain joins TRBV6-1 and TRBJ1-5; weak D call: TRBD1 (6 bases). The V and J ends lost 3 bases and 14 bases respectively, with 17 bases between them. CDR1 is MNHNS and CDR2 is SASEGT in the germline V gene. This CDR3 has 13 amino acids. DNA of the CDR3: TGTGCCAGCAGTGACGTATCCAGGGGCCCCGAGCATTTT. This gives the protein CASSDVSRGPEHF.

The chain has TRBV6-5 and TRBJ1-1; D unclear. The CDR3 contains 12 residues. The germline V and J ends were trimmed by 2 bases and 4 bases, with 5 bases remaining between them. Germline V gives CDR1 MNHEY, CDR2 SVGAGI. CDR3 protein: CASSYAGTEAFF. CDR3 nucleotide sequence: TGTGCCAGCAGTTACGCGGGCACTGAAGCTTTCTTT.